The sequence of this T cell receptor beta chain was determined in a study of cytomegalovirus exposure and HLA in healthy donors. General study findings and limits: Some public TCRs appeared in many individuals, while most sequences were rare. Analyzed later, association rates of TCRs varied across HLA loci, with DRB1 most and HLA-C fewest.

Note on this clone: Its antigen is not known.

Trimming took 11 bases from V and 3 from J; bases not matched to a gene: 11. Germline V gives CDR1 MNHEY, CDR2 SVGAGI. The CDR3 sequence is 14 residues long. Primers: 60 Vbeta forward and 13 Jbeta reverse. The data were produced by immunoSEQ multiplex PCR, yet TCRdb's version contains in-frame clones alone and is incomplete. The sample shows 100,000 to 150,000 clones, around three quarters of them seen only once. The receptor's source is a woman in her thirties or forties in good health and CMV-seronegative. The chain combines TRBV6-5 with TRBJ2-3; 7 bases are shared with TRBD2. The sample was PBMCs. CDR3 DNA: TGTGCCGCCAGAGGGGACTATACGACAGATACGCAGTATTTT. This encodes CAARGDYTTDTQYF.